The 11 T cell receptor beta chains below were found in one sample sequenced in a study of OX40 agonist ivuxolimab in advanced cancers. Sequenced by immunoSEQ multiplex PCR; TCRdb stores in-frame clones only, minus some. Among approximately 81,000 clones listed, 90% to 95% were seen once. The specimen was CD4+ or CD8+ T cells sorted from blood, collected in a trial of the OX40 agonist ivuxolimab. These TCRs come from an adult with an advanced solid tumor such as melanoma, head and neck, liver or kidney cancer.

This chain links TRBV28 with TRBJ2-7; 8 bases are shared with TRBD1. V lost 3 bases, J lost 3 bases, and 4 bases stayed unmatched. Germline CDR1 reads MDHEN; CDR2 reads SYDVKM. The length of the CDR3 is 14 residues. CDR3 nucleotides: TGTGCCAGCAGTTTCCTACAGGGGGGCTACGAGCAGTACTTC. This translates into CASSFLQGGYEQYF.

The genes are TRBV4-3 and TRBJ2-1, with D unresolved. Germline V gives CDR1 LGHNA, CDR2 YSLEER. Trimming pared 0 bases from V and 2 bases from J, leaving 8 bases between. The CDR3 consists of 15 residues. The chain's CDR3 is CASSQDDWTYNEQFF. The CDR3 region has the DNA TGCGCCAGCAGCCAAGACGACTGGACCTACAATGAGCAGTTCTTC.

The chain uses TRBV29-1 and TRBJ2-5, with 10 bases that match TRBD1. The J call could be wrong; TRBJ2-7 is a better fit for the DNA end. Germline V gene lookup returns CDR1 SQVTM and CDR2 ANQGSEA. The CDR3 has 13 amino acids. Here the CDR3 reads CSVEGTGAYEQYF. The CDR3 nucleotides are TGCAGCGTTGAGGGGACAGGGGCCTACGAGCAGTACTTC.

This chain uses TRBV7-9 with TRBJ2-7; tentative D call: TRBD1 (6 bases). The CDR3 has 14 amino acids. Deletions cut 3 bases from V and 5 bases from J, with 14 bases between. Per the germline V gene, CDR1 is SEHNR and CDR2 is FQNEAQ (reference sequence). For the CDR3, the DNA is TGTGCCAGCAGCTTCCAGCTAACAGGGCACGAGCAGTACTTC. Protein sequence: CASSFQLTGHEQYF.

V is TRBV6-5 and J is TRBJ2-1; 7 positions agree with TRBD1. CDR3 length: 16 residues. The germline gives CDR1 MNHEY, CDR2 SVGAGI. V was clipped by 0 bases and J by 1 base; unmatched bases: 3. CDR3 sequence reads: CASSYSGTASYNEQFF. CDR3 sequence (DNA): TGTGCCAGCAGTTACTCCGGGACAGCGTCCTACAATGAGCAGTTCTTC.

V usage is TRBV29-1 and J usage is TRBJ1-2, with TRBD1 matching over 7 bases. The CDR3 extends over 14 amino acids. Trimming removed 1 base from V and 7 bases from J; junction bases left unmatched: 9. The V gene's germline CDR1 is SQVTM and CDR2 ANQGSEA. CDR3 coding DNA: TGCAGCGTTGAAGGCCCCAGGGGGGTGCGTGGCTACACCTTC. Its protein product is CSVEGPRGVRGYTF.

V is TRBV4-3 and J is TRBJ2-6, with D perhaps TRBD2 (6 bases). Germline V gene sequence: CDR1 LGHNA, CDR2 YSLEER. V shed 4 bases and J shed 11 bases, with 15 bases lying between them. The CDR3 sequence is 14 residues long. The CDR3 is CASSPRLGPHVLTF. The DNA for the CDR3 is TGCGCCAGCAGCCCTAGACTAGGGCCACACGTCCTGACTTTC.

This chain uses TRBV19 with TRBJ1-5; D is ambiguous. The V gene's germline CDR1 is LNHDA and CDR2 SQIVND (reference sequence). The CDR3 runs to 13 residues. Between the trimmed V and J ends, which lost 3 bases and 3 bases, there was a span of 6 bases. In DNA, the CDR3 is TGTGCCAGTAGTATTGGGTACAATCAGCCCCAGCATTTT. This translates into CASSIGYNQPQHF.

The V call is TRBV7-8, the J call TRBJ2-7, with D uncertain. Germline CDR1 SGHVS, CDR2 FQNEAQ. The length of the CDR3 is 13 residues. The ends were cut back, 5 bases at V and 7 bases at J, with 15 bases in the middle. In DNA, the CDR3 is TGTGCCAGCAGCCTACCGTGGGGTCGGGAGCAGTACTTC. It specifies CASSLPWGREQYF.

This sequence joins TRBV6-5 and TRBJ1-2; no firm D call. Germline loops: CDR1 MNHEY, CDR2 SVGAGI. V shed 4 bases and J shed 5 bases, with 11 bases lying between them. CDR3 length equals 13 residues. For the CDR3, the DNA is TGTGCCAGCAGTTTGGGTCCGGTATATGGCTACACCTTC. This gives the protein CASSLGPVYGYTF.

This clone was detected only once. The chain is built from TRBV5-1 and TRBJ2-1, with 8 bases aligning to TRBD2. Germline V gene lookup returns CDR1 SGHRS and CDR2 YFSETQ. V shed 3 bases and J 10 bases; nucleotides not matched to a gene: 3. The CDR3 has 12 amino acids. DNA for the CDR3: TGCGCCAGCAGCTGGACGGGAGGGGAGCAGTTCTTC. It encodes CASSWTGGEQFF. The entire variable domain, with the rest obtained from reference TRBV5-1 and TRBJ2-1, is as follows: KAGVTQTPRYLIKTRGQQVTLSCSPISGHRSVSWYQQTPGQGLQFLFEYFSETQRNKGNFPGRFSGRQFSNSRSEMNVSTLELGDSALYLCASSWTGGEQFFGPGTRLTVL.